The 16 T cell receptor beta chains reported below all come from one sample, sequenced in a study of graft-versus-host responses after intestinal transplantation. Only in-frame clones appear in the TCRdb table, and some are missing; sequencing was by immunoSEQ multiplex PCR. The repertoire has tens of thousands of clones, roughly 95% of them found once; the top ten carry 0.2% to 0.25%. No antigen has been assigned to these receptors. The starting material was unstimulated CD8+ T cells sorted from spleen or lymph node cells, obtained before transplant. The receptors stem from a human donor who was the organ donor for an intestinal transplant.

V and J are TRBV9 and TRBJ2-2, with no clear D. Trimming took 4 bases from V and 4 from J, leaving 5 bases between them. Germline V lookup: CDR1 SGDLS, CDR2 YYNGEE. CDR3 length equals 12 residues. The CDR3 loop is CASSRSTGELFF. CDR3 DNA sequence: TGTGCCAGCAGCCGCAGCACCGGGGAGCTGTTTTTT.

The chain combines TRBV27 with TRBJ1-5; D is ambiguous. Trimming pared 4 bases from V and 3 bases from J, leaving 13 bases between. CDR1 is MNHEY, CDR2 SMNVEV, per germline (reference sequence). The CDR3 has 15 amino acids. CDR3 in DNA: TGTGCCAGCAGTTCCAAGGAGCGGTTCAATCAGCCCCAGCATTTT. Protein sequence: CASSSKERFNQPQHF.

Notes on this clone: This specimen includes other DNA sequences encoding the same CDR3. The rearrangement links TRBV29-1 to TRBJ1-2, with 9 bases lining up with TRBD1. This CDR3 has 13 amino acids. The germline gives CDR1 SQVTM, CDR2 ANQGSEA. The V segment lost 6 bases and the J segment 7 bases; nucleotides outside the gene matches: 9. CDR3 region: CSVPGTGKLGYTF. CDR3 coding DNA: TGCAGCGTCCCCGGGACAGGGAAGCTTGGCTACACCTTC.

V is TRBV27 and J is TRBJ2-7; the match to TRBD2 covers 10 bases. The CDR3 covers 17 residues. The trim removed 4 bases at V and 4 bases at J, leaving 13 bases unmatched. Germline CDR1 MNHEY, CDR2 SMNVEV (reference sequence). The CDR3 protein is CASSSPTSGDPRYEQYF. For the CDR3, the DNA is TGTGCCAGCAGTTCTCCTACTAGCGGGGACCCCCGTTACGAGCAGTACTTC.

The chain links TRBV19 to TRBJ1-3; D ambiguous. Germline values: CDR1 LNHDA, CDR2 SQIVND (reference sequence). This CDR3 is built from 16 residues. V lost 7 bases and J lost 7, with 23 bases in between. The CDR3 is CASIPSMGPTMNTIYF. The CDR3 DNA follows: TGTGCCAGTATCCCATCTATGGGCCCCACGATGAACACCATATATTTT.

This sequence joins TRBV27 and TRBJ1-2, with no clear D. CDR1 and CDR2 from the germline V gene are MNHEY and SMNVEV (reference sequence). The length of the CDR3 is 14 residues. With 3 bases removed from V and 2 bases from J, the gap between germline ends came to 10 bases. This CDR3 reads CASSLTAENYGYTF. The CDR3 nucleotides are TGTGCCAGCAGTTTGACCGCGGAGAACTATGGCTACACCTTC.

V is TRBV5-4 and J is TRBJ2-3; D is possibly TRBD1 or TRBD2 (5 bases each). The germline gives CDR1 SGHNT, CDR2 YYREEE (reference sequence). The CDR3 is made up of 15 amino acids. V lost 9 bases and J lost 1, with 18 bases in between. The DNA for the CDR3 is TGTGCCACTTACTCCTGGGGGTCTGGCACAGATACGCAGTATTTT. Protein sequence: CATYSWGSGTDTQYF.

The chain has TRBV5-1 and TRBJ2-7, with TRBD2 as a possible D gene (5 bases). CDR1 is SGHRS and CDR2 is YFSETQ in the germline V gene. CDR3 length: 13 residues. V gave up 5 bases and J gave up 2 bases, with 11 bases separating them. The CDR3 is CASSPPSTYEQYF. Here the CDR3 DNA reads TGCGCCAGCAGTCCTCCTAGCACCTACGAGCAGTACTTC.

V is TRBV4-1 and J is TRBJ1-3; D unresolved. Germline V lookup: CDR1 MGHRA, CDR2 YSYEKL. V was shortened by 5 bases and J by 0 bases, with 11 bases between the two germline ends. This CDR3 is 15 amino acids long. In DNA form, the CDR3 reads TGCGCCAGCAGCGCCGAGCTGAGCTCTGGAAACACCATATATTTT. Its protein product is CASSAELSSGNTIYF.

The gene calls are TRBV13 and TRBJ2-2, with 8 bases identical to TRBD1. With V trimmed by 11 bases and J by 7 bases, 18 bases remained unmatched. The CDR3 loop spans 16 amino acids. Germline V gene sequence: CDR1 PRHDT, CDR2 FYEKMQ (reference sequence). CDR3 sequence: CASAGSGGLRSGELFF. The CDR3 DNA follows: TGTGCCTCAGCAGGTTCAGGGGGCCTTAGAAGCGGGGAGCTGTTTTTT.

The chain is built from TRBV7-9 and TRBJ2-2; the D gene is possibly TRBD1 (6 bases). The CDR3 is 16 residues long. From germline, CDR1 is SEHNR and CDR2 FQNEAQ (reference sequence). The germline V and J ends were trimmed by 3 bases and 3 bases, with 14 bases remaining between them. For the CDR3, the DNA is TGTGCCAGCAGCTTTTGGGGGCTAAGGGACACCGGGGAGCTGTTTTTT. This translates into CASSFWGLRDTGELFF. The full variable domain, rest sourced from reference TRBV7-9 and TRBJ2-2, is DTGVSQNPRHKITKRGQNVTFRCDPISEHNRLYWYRQTLGQGPEFLTYFQNEAQLEKSRLLSDRFSAERPKGSFSTLEIQRTEQGDSAMYLCASSFWGLRDTGELFFGEGSRLTVL.

The DNA for the CDR3 is TGTGCCAGCAGTTTAGCGGGGGACGAGCAGTACTTC. Translating it yields CASSLAGDEQYF. This sequence joins TRBV27 and TRBJ2-7; 7 nucleotides line up with TRBD2. CDR1 is MNHEY, CDR2 SMNVEV, per germline (reference sequence). CDR3 length: 12 residues. After removal of 2 bases from V and 5 bases from J, the junction contained 0 bases not matched to a gene.

This CDR3 reads CASSDSRPDFNSPLHF. CDR3 DNA: TGTGCCAGCAGCGATAGCCGTCCGGACTTCAATTCACCCCTCCACTTT. The chain couples TRBV7-9 to TRBJ1-6; D is unclear. Germline CDR1 reads SEHNR; CDR2 reads FQNEAQ (reference sequence). V dropped 5 bases and J dropped 7 bases, with 18 bases sitting between them. The CDR3 consists of 16 residues.

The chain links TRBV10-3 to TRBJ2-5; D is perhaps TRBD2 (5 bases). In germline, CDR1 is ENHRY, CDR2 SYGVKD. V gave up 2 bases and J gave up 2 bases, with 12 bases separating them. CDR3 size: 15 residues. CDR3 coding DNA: TGTGCCATCAGTGAGCCATACGGGGAGCAAGAGACCCAGTACTTC. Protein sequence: CAISEPYGEQETQYF.

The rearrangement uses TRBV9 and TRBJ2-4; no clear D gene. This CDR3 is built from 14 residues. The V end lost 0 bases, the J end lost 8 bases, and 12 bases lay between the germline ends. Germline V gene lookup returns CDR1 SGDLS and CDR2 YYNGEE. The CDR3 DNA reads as TGTGCCAGCAGCGTAGAGCTCACCAGAGACATTCAGTACTTC. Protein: CASSVELTRDIQYF.

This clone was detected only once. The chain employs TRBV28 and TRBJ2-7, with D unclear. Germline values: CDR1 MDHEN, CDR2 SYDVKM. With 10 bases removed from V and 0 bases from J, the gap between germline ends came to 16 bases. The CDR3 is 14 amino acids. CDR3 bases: TGTGCCACCACTCCCCCCCGGATCTCCTACGAGCAGTACTTC. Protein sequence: CATTPPRISYEQYF.